Listed below are T cell receptor beta chains from one sample, sequenced in a study of T cells in Graves' hyperthyroidism and ophthalmopathy. TCRdb reprocessed the multiplex PCR reads via MiXCR and lists one record per CDR3 protein. There are 390,000 or so distinct CDR3 sequences in the sample; around 15% occur only once, and 13% lies in the top ten. Sequencing was performed on blood. The receptor source for this set is a man aged 18 to 30 with Graves' ophthalmopathy. The CDR3 runs from the conserved cysteine through the conserved F or W. Fields, in order: clone size, D gene, V gene, J gene, CDR3 DNA, CDR3 protein. The D gene is left open where the match is weak. Clone size is shown for a subset of rows, as once, few, many or a class of expanded clone.

>many|TRBD1|TRBV2|TRBJ1-2
TGTGCCAGCTGGACAGGGGGGTATGGCTACACCTTC
CASWTGGYGYTF
>many|TRBD2|TRBV2|TRBJ2-7
TGTGCCAGCAGTGGGGAGACTAGCGGGAGGAAGAGCTACGAGCAGTACTTC
CASSGETSGRKSYEQYF
>many|-|TRBV20-1|TRBJ2-4
TGCAGTGCTAAAGGGGACTTGCAAAACATTCAGTACTTC
CSAKGDLQNIQYF
>many|-|TRBV12-3/TRBV12-4|TRBJ1-2
TGTGCCAGCAGTCACAACGTGGGCTACACCTTC
CASSHNVGYTF
>many|TRBD1|TRBV6-1|TRBJ2-1
TGTGCCAGCAGCTCCACCGGGACAGGGCTGTTCTTC
CASSSTGTGLFF
>many|TRBD1|TRBV20-1|TRBJ2-7
TGCAGTTATCAGGACAGGGGGTTTGCCTACGAGCAGTACTTC
CSYQDRGFAYEQYF
>-|-|TRBV15|TRBJ2-3
TGTGCCACCAGCAGAGATCGGCCTCCTAGCACAGATACGCAGTATTTT
CATSRDRPPSTDTQYF
>few|-|TRBV4-1|TRBJ2-7
TGCGCCAGCAGCCAAGATTGGACGGCCGGACGGCAGTACTTC
CASSQDWTAGRQYF
>many|-|TRBV12-3/TRBV12-4|TRBJ1-2
TGTGCCAGCAGTTCCCCGGGGGCGAAGGGAAACTATGGCTACACCTTC
CASSSPGAKGNYGYTF
>-|-|TRBV20-1|TRBJ1-1
TGCAGTGCTAGAGATGGTGGAGCAGGAGACACTGAAGCTTTCTTT
CSARDGGAGDTEAFF
>-|TRBD2|TRBV19|TRBJ2-3
TGTGCCAGTCAAATCGGACTAGCGGGGGGGCCAGATACGCAGTATTTT
CASQIGLAGGPDTQYF
>many|-|TRBV7-2|TRBJ1-1
TGTGCCAGCAGCTTAGCGGCCACTGAAGCTTTCTTT
CASSLAATEAFF
>-|TRBD2|TRBV9|TRBJ2-7
TGTGCCAGCAGCCCCCGGGAGGGGGCCTACGAGCAGTACTTC
CASSPREGAYEQYF
>many|-|TRBV27|TRBJ2-2
TGTGCCAGCAGTTTAGAGGGCTTGACGAACACCGGGGAGCTGTTTTTT
CASSLEGLTNTGELFF
>few|TRBD1|TRBV25-1|TRBJ2-5
TGTGCCACCTCTTTCCCGGGACAGGGGACCCAGTACTTC
CATSFPGQGTQYF
>many|-|TRBV29-1|TRBJ2-7
TGCAGCGTTGTCACCACCTCCTACGAGCAGTACTTC
CSVVTTSYEQYF
>few|-|TRBV27|TRBJ2-7
TGTGCCAGCAGTTACCGGCGCGCCTACGAGCAGTACTTC
CASSYRRAYEQYF
>many|TRBD1|TRBV2|TRBJ1-1
TGTGCCAGCAGTGATGACCGGGACAGAGGTACGAACACTGAAGCTTTCTTT
CASSDDRDRGTNTEAFF
>many|TRBD1|TRBV11-3|TRBJ1-1
TGTGCCAGCACTTGGACAGGTTTGAACACTGAAGCTTTCTTT
CASTWTGLNTEAFF
>many|-|TRBV7-9|TRBJ2-7
TGTGCCAGCAGTTCCGTACGGCAGGACCCCTACGAGCAGTACTTC
CASSSVRQDPYEQYF
>many|TRBD2|TRBV7-9|TRBJ2-1
TGTGCCAGCACCCGAGGAAGCGGGAGGGCCAATGAGCAGTTCTTC
CASTRGSGRANEQFF
>-|TRBD1|TRBV4-1|TRBJ2-7
TGCGCCAGCAGCTTACAAACAGGGGTTGACGAGCAGTACTTC
CASSLQTGVDEQYF
>few|-|TRBV30|TRBJ1-1
TGTGCCTGGAGGGCCCCCATTGGGGGCATGGGGTTTAACACTGAAGCTTTCTTT
CAWRAPIGGMGFNTEAFF
>many|-|TRBV6-1|TRBJ2-1
TGTGCCAGCACCCCATGGGGCTACAATGAGCAGTTCTTC
CASTPWGYNEQFF
>-|-|TRBV9|TRBJ2-7
TGTGCCAGCAGCGTAGCCCCAAGCTCCTACGAGCAGTACTTC
CASSVAPSSYEQYF
>many|TRBD1|TRBV10-3|TRBJ1-6
TGTGCCATCACGGGGACAGAGAATTCACCCCTCCACTTT
CAITGTENSPLHF
>many|-|TRBV27|TRBJ2-3
TGTGCCAGCAGTCCGCCAATCCCGGTCAGCACAGATACGCAGTATTTT
CASSPPIPVSTDTQYF
>many|TRBD1|TRBV20-1|TRBJ2-5
TGCAGTGCCCTGACAGGGGCCCAAGAGACCCAGTACTTC
CSALTGAQETQYF
>many|-|TRBV18|TRBJ2-1
TGTGCCAGCTCACCAGAGACAGTATACAATGAGCAGTTCTTC
CASSPETVYNEQFF
>many|-|TRBV6-1|TRBJ1-2
TGTGCCAGCAGCTTCAGGCAAACTTATGGCTACACCTTC
CASSFRQTYGYTF
>-|-|TRBV2|TRBJ2-7
TGTGCCGGCACCGGCAGCTACGAGCAGTACTTC
CAGTGSYEQYF
>-|TRBD1|TRBV4-2|TRBJ1-2
TGTGCCAGCAGCCAAGGGAGGGGGCTAGATTATGGCTACACCTTC
CASSQGRGLDYGYTF
>-|TRBD1|TRBV3-1|TRBJ2-7
TGTGCCAGCAGCCAAGTACCGGGACAGGGCTACGAGCAGTACTTC
CASSQVPGQGYEQYF
>many|-|TRBV7-9|TRBJ2-5
TGTGCCAGCAGTTTGGGGGGTGGACAGGTAGAGACCCAGTACTTC
CASSLGGGQVETQYF
>-|-|TRBV4-2|TRBJ1-3
TGTGCCAGCAGCGGAGAGCAGGGAATCGGAAACACCATATATTTT
CASSGEQGIGNTIYF
>-|TRBD1|TRBV6-1|TRBJ1-2
TGTGCCAGCAGTGAATCAGCAGCAGGGGGATATGGCTACACCTTC
CASSESAAGGYGYTF
>many|TRBD2|TRBV20-1|TRBJ2-1
TGCAGTGCTCAGCGGGAGTACAATGAGCAGTTCTTC
CSAQREYNEQFF
>many|-|TRBV6-1|TRBJ2-1
TGTGCCAGCACCCTGTCCCATACTAGTTTGGCACACAATGAGCAGTTCTTC
CASTLSHTSLAHNEQFF
>few|-|TRBV10-2|TRBJ1-1
TGCGCCAGCAACGAAGGGAACACTGAAGCTTTCTTT
CASNEGNTEAFF
>-|-|TRBV12-3/TRBV12-4|TRBJ1-1
TGTGCCAGCAGTTTGGTGAGTGAAGCTTTCTTT
CASSLVSEAFF
>-|-|TRBV10-3|TRBJ2-5
TGTGCCATCAGTGAGTTAGCTGCAGCTAGTACCCAGTACTTC
CAISELAAASTQYF
>few|-|TRBV6-1|TRBJ1-2
TGTGCCAGCAGTGAAGACCCCGGGACAAGCGGCTACACCTTC
CASSEDPGTSGYTF
>-|-|TRBV20-1|TRBJ1-2
TGCAGTGCTAGAGTTGGGCAGGGAGATCGGGGCTACACCTTC
CSARVGQGDRGYTF
>many|TRBD1|TRBV27|TRBJ1-2
TGTGCCAGCAGTTCCGGGACAGGGGTCTATGGCTACACCTTC
CASSSGTGVYGYTF
>many|-|TRBV5-1|TRBJ2-5
TGCGCCAGCAGTCCTGGGGCGGGGCCCCAAGAGACCCAGTACTTC
CASSPGAGPQETQYF
>many|-|TRBV12-3/TRBV12-4|TRBJ1-1
TGTGCCAGCAGTATGGGGGACACTGAAGCTTTCTTT
CASSMGDTEAFF
>many|TRBD1|TRBV11-3|TRBJ2-1
TGTGCCAGCAGCGACGGGACAGGGTGGAATGAGCAGTTCTTC
CASSDGTGWNEQFF
>-|-|TRBV7-9|TRBJ2-7
TGTGCCAGCAGAGACAGTGTTAAGTACGAGCAGTACTTC
CASRDSVKYEQYF
>many|TRBD1|TRBV11-3|TRBJ1-5
TGTGCCAGCAGCTTAACAGGGGACAATCAGCCCCAGCATTTT
CASSLTGDNQPQHF
>many|-|TRBV7-8|TRBJ1-4
TGTGCCAGCGCCCAGGGGTCTAATGAAAAACTGTTTTTT
CASAQGSNEKLFF
>many|TRBD2|TRBV6-1|TRBJ2-7
TGTGCCAGCAGTTCCGGGACTAGCGGGAGCAACGAGCAGTACTTC
CASSSGTSGSNEQYF